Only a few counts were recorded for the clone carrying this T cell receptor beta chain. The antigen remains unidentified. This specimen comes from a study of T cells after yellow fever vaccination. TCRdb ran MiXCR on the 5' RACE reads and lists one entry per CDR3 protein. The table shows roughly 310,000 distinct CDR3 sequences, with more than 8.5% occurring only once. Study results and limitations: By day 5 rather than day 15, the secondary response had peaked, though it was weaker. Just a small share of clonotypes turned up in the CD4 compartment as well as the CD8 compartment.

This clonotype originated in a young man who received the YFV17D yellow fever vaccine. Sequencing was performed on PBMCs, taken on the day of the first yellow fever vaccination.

The chain's CDR3 is CASSFVTGGSSYEQYF. The CDR3 nucleotides read TGTGCCAGCAGCTTTGTGACAGGGGGCAGTTCCTACGAGCAGTACTTC. The chain joins TRBV7-9 to TRBJ2-7; TRBD1 matches 10 bases. Germline V gene lookup returns CDR1 SEHNR and CDR2 FQNEAQ (reference sequence). The ends lost 3 bases at V and 1 base at J; junction bases unmatched: 6. This CDR3 is built from 16 residues. The full variable domain, completed using reference TRBV7-9 and TRBJ2-7, is DTGVSQNPRHKITKRGQNVTFRCDPISEHNRLYWYRQTLGQGPEFLTYFQNEAQLEKSRLLSDRFSAERPKGSFSTLEIQRTEQGDSAMYLCASSFVTGGSSYEQYFGPGTRLTVT.